A single sample gave rise to the 24 T cell receptor beta chains below, sequenced in a study of beta chain features in type 1 diabetes. cDNA synthesis used the whole RNA isolate, giving expressed TCRB sequences. Generated by immunoSEQ multiplex PCR, the TCRdb table keeps only in-frame clones and is missing some. The table has 350,000 or so clones, about 18% seen once. Sequencing used naive CD4+ T cells from blood. The source is a woman younger than 35 in good health.

The V call is TRBV7-9, the J call TRBJ1-2; TRBD1 matches 7 bases. V was pared by 5 bases and J by 4 bases, with 7 bases of the junction left unmatched. This CDR3 comprises 14 residues. Germline lookup yields CDR1 SEHNR and CDR2 FQNEAQ (reference sequence). For the CDR3, the DNA is TGTGCCAGCAGCAACACAGGGGTGGTCTATGGCTACACCTTC. It is translated as CASSNTGVVYGYTF.

The chain couples TRBV4-1 to TRBJ2-1, with 10 bases that match TRBD2. In germline, CDR1 is MGHRA, CDR2 YSYEKL. The ends lost 3 bases at V and 0 bases at J; junction bases unmatched: 14. CDR3 length: 20 residues. This CDR3 reads CASSHGLSGRSSSSYNEQFF. CDR3 sequence (DNA): TGCGCCAGCAGCCACGGCCTTAGCGGGAGGTCCTCAAGCTCCTACAATGAGCAGTTCTTC.

This clone has more than one count but fewer than ten. The V gene is TRBV5-1, the J gene TRBJ2-2; no reliable D call. Germline V gene sequence: CDR1 SGHRS, CDR2 YFSETQ. Trimming took off 4 bases at V and 4 bases at J, with 11 bases between the two ends. The CDR3 sequence is 14 residues long. CDR3: CASSTGVSTGELFF. CDR3 sequence (DNA): TGCGCCAGCAGCACTGGAGTTAGCACCGGGGAGCTGTTTTTT.

CDR3 amino acids: CASSFDRLNTEAFF. The CDR3 region has the DNA TGTGCCAGCAGCTTCGACAGACTGAACACTGAAGCTTTCTTT. V and J are TRBV7-9 and TRBJ1-1, with D perhaps TRBD1 (5 bases). This CDR3 contains 14 residues. The germline V gene has CDR1 SEHNR and CDR2 FQNEAQ (reference sequence). The V end lost 3 bases, the J end lost 0 bases, and 8 bases lay between the germline ends. The full variable domain, its missing parts supplied by reference TRBV7-9 and TRBJ1-1, is DTGVSQNPRHKITKRGQNVTFRCDPISEHNRLYWYRQTLGQGPEFLTYFQNEAQLEKSRLLSDRFSAERPKGSFSTLEIQRTEQGDSAMYLCASSFDRLNTEAFFGQGTRLTVV.

Notes on this clone: Other DNA sequences in the sample encode the same CDR3. The chain joins TRBV30 to TRBJ1-5, with 7 bases identical to TRBD1. CDR1 and CDR2 (germline): GTSNPN, SVGIG (reference sequence). The ends lost 1 base at V and 3 bases at J; junction bases unmatched: 3. The CDR3 sequence is 14 residues long. CDR3 amino acids: CAWSAGTVNQPQHF. In DNA form, the CDR3 reads TGTGCCTGGAGTGCCGGGACAGTCAATCAGCCCCAGCATTTT.

This chain connects TRBV5-1 to TRBJ2-1; TRBD2 is a possible D gene (5 bases). Trimming took 0 bases from V and 7 from J, leaving 17 bases between them. This CDR3 contains 16 residues. CDR1 is SGHRS, CDR2 YFSETQ, per germline. DNA for the CDR3: TGCGCCAGCAGCTTGGTTTACGGGGTTCCGGGGAATGAGCAGTTCTTC. This sequence encodes CASSLVYGVPGNEQFF.

The V and J genes are TRBV2 and TRBJ2-7; 8 bases line up with TRBD2. After removal of 3 bases from V and 2 bases from J, the junction contained 3 bases not matched to a gene. The CDR3 consists of 14 residues. Germline V gene data show CDR1 as SNHLY and CDR2 as FYNNEI. CDR3 DNA: TGTGCCAGCAGTGACCCTAGCGGGCCCTACGAGCAGTACTTC. Translation: CASSDPSGPYEQYF.

This chain joins TRBV13 and TRBJ1-1, with a possible D match to TRBD1 (6 bases). The ends were cut back, 6 bases at V and 8 bases at J, with 22 bases in the middle. The CDR3 has 15 amino acids. Germline CDR1 is PRHDT and CDR2 is FYEKMQ (reference sequence). CDR3 nucleotides: TGTGCCAGCAGTCCAGCGGGGGGCAGACATGTAGAAGCTTTCTTT. Amino acids: CASSPAGGRHVEAFF.

The sample holds a few counts of this clone. The same CDR3 arises from other DNA sequences in this sample as well. J is TRBJ2-1 and V is TRBV4-1, with D possibly matching TRBD2 (5 bases). V lost 4 bases, J lost 1 base, and 8 bases lay in between. The CDR3 totals 14 residues. CDR1 and CDR2 (germline): MGHRA, YSYEKL. This CDR3 reads CASSLRGSYNEQFF. CDR3 DNA: TGCGCCAGCAGCCTACGGGGTTCCTACAATGAGCAGTTCTTC.

The rearrangement uses TRBV14 and TRBJ2-3; possible D gene TRBD1, 5 bases. The CDR3 loop spans 18 amino acids. Trimming took 0 bases from V and 3 from J, leaving 19 bases between them. Germline values: CDR1 SGHDN, CDR2 FVKESK. In nucleotides, the CDR3 is TGTGCCAGCAGCCAAGAACCCAAGAGTGGACCAGGGACAGATACGCAGTATTTT. This encodes CASSQEPKSGPGTDTQYF. The complete variable domain, with remaining parts taken from reference TRBV14 and TRBJ2-3, reads EAGVTQFPSHSVIEKGQTVTLRCDPISGHDNLYWYRRVMGKEIKFLLHFVKESKQDESGMPNNRFLAERTGGTYSTLKVQPAELEDSGVYFCASSQEPKSGPGTDTQYFGPGTRLTVL.

The rearrangement links TRBV6-6 to TRBJ2-7; 12 nucleotides match TRBD2. The CDR3 is made up of 15 amino acids. J lost 6 bases, V lost 6 bases, and 9 bases had no gene match. Germline CDR1 and CDR2: MNHNY and SVGAGI (reference sequence). The CDR3 nucleotides read TGTGCCAGCAGCCGAACTAGCGGGAGGTCCCCCGAGCAGTACTTC. Amino acid sequence: CASSRTSGRSPEQYF.

This chain links TRBV5-1 with TRBJ2-7; the D gene is possibly TRBD2 (5 bases). Germline V gene data show CDR1 as SGHRS and CDR2 as YFSETQ. The CDR3 totals 13 residues. The V end lost 4 bases, the J end lost 0 bases, and 8 bases lay between the germline ends. DNA for the CDR3: TGCGCCAGCAGCGATGACTACTCCTACGAGCAGTACTTC. Its protein product is CASSDDYSYEQYF.

This sequence joins TRBV6-1 and TRBJ1-1; D ambiguous. CDR3 length equals 14 residues. Trimming cost V 4 bases and J 1 base, with 10 bases left between them. Germline loops: CDR1 MNHNS, CDR2 SASEGT. The CDR3 loop is CASSGGDWNTEAFF. The CDR3 nucleotides read TGTGCCAGCAGTGGGGGAGACTGGAACACTGAAGCTTTCTTT.

V is TRBV30 and J is TRBJ1-2; 9 positions agree with TRBD1. After removal of 5 bases from V and 2 bases from J, the junction contained 3 bases not matched to a gene. The CDR3 extends over 13 amino acids. The V gene's germline CDR1 is GTSNPN and CDR2 SVGIG (reference sequence). The CDR3 loop reads CAWGTGPNYGYTF. In DNA form, the CDR3 reads TGTGCCTGGGGGACAGGGCCCAACTATGGCTACACCTTC.

The gene calls are TRBV5-4 and TRBJ2-2; D not certain. CDR1 is SGHNT and CDR2 is YYREEE in the germline V gene (reference sequence). The CDR3 consists of 14 residues. The V end lost 0 bases, the J end lost 7 bases, and 10 bases lay between the germline ends. The CDR3 sequence is CASSLAGPYGELFF. The CDR3 coding sequence is TGTGCCAGCAGCTTGGCAGGTCCGTACGGGGAGCTGTTTTTT.

The chain links TRBV23-1 to TRBJ2-1, with 7 bases identical to TRBD2. TRBV23-1 is reported as an ORF; its role is uncertain. The CDR3 length is 16 residues. V was clipped by 0 bases and J by 9 bases; unmatched bases: 11. This CDR3 is CASSQSRRESLSEQFF. The CDR3 bases are TGCGCCAGCAGTCAATCGCGGCGGGAGTCCCTTAGTGAGCAGTTCTTC.

This clone was recorded a few times. The rearrangement joins TRBV15 to TRBJ2-7; 10 bases map to TRBD1. Germline CDR1 LNHNV, CDR2 YYDKDF (reference sequence). The CDR3 contains 14 residues. The junction had 8 bases not matched to a gene; V was cut back by 8 bases and J by 4 bases. The CDR3 nucleotides read TGTGCCACCGCGCGGGACAGGGGTGGGTACGAGCAGTACTTC. It yields the protein CATARDRGGYEQYF.

The gene calls are TRBV5-1 and TRBJ2-3; D gene unclear. Per germline, CDR1 SGHRS and CDR2 YFSETQ. V lost 0 bases and J 2 bases, leaving 10 bases between the germline ends. There are 15 residues in the CDR3. Here the CDR3 DNA reads TGCGCCAGCAGCTTGGGCCCAGCGAACACAGATACGCAGTATTTT. Translating gives CASSLGPANTDTQYF.

This clone was found once. The rearrangement uses TRBV5-4 and TRBJ2-5; 8 positions match TRBD1. The CDR3 contains 14 residues. The germline gives CDR1 SGHNT, CDR2 YYREEE (reference sequence). J lost 5 bases, V lost 2 bases, and 5 bases had no gene match. This chain's CDR3 is CASSFADRAETQYF. CDR3 in DNA: TGTGCCAGCAGCTTTGCGGACAGGGCCGAGACCCAGTACTTC.

This clone has more than one count but fewer than ten. The chain employs TRBV30 and TRBJ2-2, with TRBD1 as a possible D gene (6 bases). CDR1 is GTSNPN and CDR2 is SVGIG in the germline V gene (reference sequence). The CDR3 contains 13 residues. V was trimmed by 0 bases and J by 7 bases, leaving 9 bases between them. The CDR3 DNA reads as TGTGCCTGGAGTGTAACAGGGATCGGGGAGCTGTTTTTT. It translates to CAWSVTGIGELFF.

V usage is TRBV9 and J usage is TRBJ2-1; D ambiguous. This CDR3 comprises 16 residues. Trimming took off 9 bases at V and 0 bases at J, with 19 bases between the two ends. Germline lookup yields CDR1 SGDLS and CDR2 YYNGEE. The CDR3 loop reads CATTLPGGSSYNEQFF. CDR3 sequence (DNA): TGTGCCACAACCCTCCCCGGTGGTAGCTCCTACAATGAGCAGTTCTTC.

V usage is TRBV9 and J usage is TRBJ2-5, with D possibly matching TRBD1 (5 bases). CDR1 is SGDLS, CDR2 YYNGEE, per germline. The V and J ends lost 2 bases and 4 bases respectively, with 9 bases between them. The CDR3 spans 13 residues. This CDR3 reads CASSVLDTETQYF. The DNA of the CDR3 is TGTGCCAGCAGCGTCCTGGACACAGAGACCCAGTACTTC. The whole variable domain, filled in from reference TRBV9 and TRBJ2-5, reads DSGVTQTPKHLITATGQRVTLRCSPRSGDLSVYWYQQSLDQGLQFLIQYYNGEERAKGNILERFSAQQFPDLHSELNLSSLELGDSALYFCASSVLDTETQYFGPGTRLLVL.

This clone was counted a few times. The chain uses TRBV4-1 and TRBJ1-5; tentative D call: TRBD1 (5 bases). The length of the CDR3 is 13 residues. The V gene lost 4 bases and the J gene lost 7 bases, with 11 bases spanning the gap. The germline gives CDR1 MGHRA, CDR2 YSYEKL. CDR3 nucleotides: TGCGCCAGCAGCCTTACAGGACCCCAGCCCCAGCATTTT. It translates to CASSLTGPQPQHF.

This clone appeared a few times. This sample also contains other DNA sequences that code for the same CDR3. J is TRBJ1-2 and V is TRBV6-5, with a tentative D call TRBD1 (6 bases). V lost 0 bases, J lost 5 bases, and 7 bases lay in between. The CDR3 contains 13 residues. CDR1 and CDR2 from the germline V gene are MNHEY and SVGAGI. For the CDR3, the DNA is TGTGCCAGCAGTTACTCGACAGGATATGGCTACACCTTC. Translated, it gives CASSYSTGYGYTF.